Listed below are T cell receptor beta chains from one sample, sequenced in a study of control samples from healthy donors and cancer patients. Produced via immunoSEQ multiplex PCR; TCRdb's table is partial and in-frame only. This table has tens of thousands of clones, around 90% appearing once. Specimen: PBMCs. These receptors all stem from a man between 60 and 75 years old with head and neck cancer. Both conserved end residues are part of each CDR3. Fields, in order: V gene, clone size, J gene, D gene, CDR3 DNA, CDR3 protein. D genes are given only for firm matches. Size is stated for part of the rows, as once, few or many counts, or as a class when the clone is expanded.

TRBV5-1,once,TRBJ1-1,TRBD1,TGCGCCAGCAGCTTGGGGACAGGGGGCCGAACTGAAGCTTTCTTT,CASSLGTGGRTEAFF
TRBV28,.,TRBJ2-7,.,TGTGCCAGCAGAGCCTCCGGGACGGCCTACGAGCAGTACTTC,CASRASGTAYEQYF
TRBV12-3/TRBV12-4,.,TRBJ1-6,.,TGTGCCAGCAGTTTTACCATTGATTCACCCCTCCACTTT,CASSFTIDSPLHF
TRBV5-1,.,TRBJ2-5,.,TGCGCCAGCAGCTTGGGACAAGGCTTGGAGACCCAGTACTTC,CASSLGQGLETQYF
TRBV28,.,TRBJ1-5,.,TGTGCCAGCAGTTTAGGGGTGGGACCCGGGGATCAGCCCCAGCATTTT,CASSLGVGPGDQPQHF
TRBV27,.,TRBJ1-2,.,TGTGCCAGCAGTTTCAAATTCGGTGGGGTGGACACCTTC,CASSFKFGGVDTF
TRBV30,few,TRBJ2-7,.,TGTGCCTGGAGTCCCCCCCAAGCAGGAGCCTTCCACGAGCAGTACTTC,CAWSPPQAGAFHEQYF
TRBV10-3,.,TRBJ2-2,.,TGTGCCGCTTATTCCGGGACTCAGATTACCGGGGAGCTGTTTTTT,CAAYSGTQITGELFF
TRBV18,.,TRBJ1-1,TRBD1,TGTGCCAGCTCACCTTCGCGAGGGACAGGGTTTAACACTGAAGCTTTCTTT,CASSPSRGTGFNTEAFF
TRBV28,.,TRBJ1-2,.,TGTGCCAGCGGGTTCCCAGGGGTCTATGGCTACACCTTC,CASGFPGVYGYTF
TRBV19,once,TRBJ2-5,.,TGTGCCAGTAGCTCGACAGGTACAGAGACCCAGTACTTC,CASSSTGTETQYF
TRBV7-8,.,TRBJ2-7,TRBD2,TGTGCCAGCAGCCACATCCTAGCGGGAGTGATCGGCGAGCAGTACTTC,CASSHILAGVIGEQYF
TRBV2,.,TRBJ1-2,TRBD1,TGTGCCAGCAGTGGGACAGGATATGGCTACACCTTC,CASSGTGYGYTF
TRBV6-5,.,TRBJ1-3,.,TGTGCCAGCAGTTACTCTTTCCGGAGTACTGGAAACACCATATATTTT,CASSYSFRSTGNTIYF
TRBV7-2,.,TRBJ2-5,TRBD2,TGTGCCAGCAGCTTACTGAGCGGGAGACTCCAAGAGACCCAGTACTTC,CASSLLSGRLQETQYF
TRBV4-2,.,TRBJ2-7,TRBD1,TGTGCCAGCAGCCAAGGGACAGGGAGATACGAGCAGTACTTC,CASSQGTGRYEQYF
TRBV30,.,TRBJ2-1,.,TGTGCCTGGACGATCGGGCCCGTGGGCGGATACAATGAGCAGTTCTTC,CAWTIGPVGGYNEQFF
TRBV6-6,.,TRBJ1-2,.,TGTGCCAGCAACGCCGCGGGGGCAGATGGCTACACCTTC,CASNAAGADGYTF
TRBV7-3,.,TRBJ1-1,.,TGTGCCAGCAGCTTAGGGGCAGGGATGGGAGCTTTCTTT,CASSLGAGMGAFF
TRBV28,.,TRBJ1-6,.,TGTGCCAGCAGTTTATCTGTGGGGCCCCTCCACTTT,CASSLSVGPLHF
TRBV4-3,.,TRBJ2-7,.,TGCGCCAGCAGCCAAGATGCTCAGGGAGTCTACGAGCAGTACTTC,CASSQDAQGVYEQYF
TRBV7-2,.,TRBJ2-2,.,TGTGCCAGCAGCTACTACAGGGTTGAAGCCGGGGAGCTGTTTTTT,CASSYYRVEAGELFF
TRBV2,.,TRBJ2-7,.,TGTGCCAGCGTCCGGGGGGCGGTCGAGCAGTACTTC,CASVRGAVEQYF
TRBV11-2,few,TRBJ1-6,TRBD1,TGTGCCAGCAGCAAACTCGGGACAGGGACGGTGACACCCCTCCACTTT,CASSKLGTGTVTPLHF
TRBV28,.,TRBJ1-2,.,TGTGCCAGCAGTACTGCCGGGGAGGGGCGGGATGGCTACACCTTC,CASSTAGEGRDGYTF
TRBV25-1,.,TRBJ1-6,.,TGTGCCAGCAGTGAACCCCGTGGGGGGATTAATTCACCCCTCCACTTT,CASSEPRGGINSPLHF
TRBV6-2/TRBV6-3,medium-sized,TRBJ2-7,TRBD1,TGTGCCAGCAGTCCCGGGACAGGGAAATCTCTGGGTCTCTACGAGCAGTACTTC,CASSPGTGKSLGLYEQYF
TRBV5-4,.,TRBJ1-2,TRBD1,TGTGCCAGCAGCTTGGATCCGGGACAGGGGGCGCGAGGCTACACCTTC,CASSLDPGQGARGYTF